This TCR beta chain was sequenced during a study of T cell responses to AZD1222 COVID-19 vaccine. Notes on the study in general: The CD4 TCRs associated with vaccination extended across spike and predominated at 160-218 and 743-854.

Profiling relied on immunoSEQ multiplex PCR, and the TCRdb table lists in-frame clones only, not all of them. The sample yields about 76,000 clones, over 85% seen once. V lost 6 bases to trimming and J lost 2 bases, with 10 bases between them. The CDR3 has 13 amino acids. Looked up from germline, CDR1 is MNHEY and CDR2 is SVGAGI. With regard to this clone: Its antigen is not known.

The chain links TRBV6-5 to TRBJ1-2, with D unresolved. This clonotype originated in an adult in good health. Sequences were derived from peripheral blood, sampled on day 0 of AZD1222 vaccination. CDR3 nucleotide sequence: TGTGCCAGCAGCAGGCAGGCAAACTATGGCTACACCTTC. Its translation is CASSRQANYGYTF.